The sequence of this TCR beta chain was determined in a study of shared clonotypes between healthy human individuals. Study-level background: Serving as donors were two women and three men, whose ages spanned 18 to 49.

To note about this clone: The same CDR3 is also encoded by other DNA sequences in this sample.

Sequencing was performed with immunoSEQ multiplex PCR; in TCRdb, only in-frame clones are kept and a portion is missing. The profile shows 1.5 million to 2.5 million clones, approximately 94% of them singletons. Naive CD8 cells lacked CD45RO and underwent positive selection for CCR7, leaving out terminally differentiated effector memory CD45RA+ cells. CDR3 length: 12 amino acids. Germline CDR1 SGDLS, CDR2 YYNGEE. V was shortened by 4 bases and J by 1 base, with 4 bases between the two germline ends. The sample consisted of naive CD8+ T cells sorted from blood. The rearrangement uses TRBV9 and TRBJ2-3; D gene ambiguous. This TCR derives from a man aged 18 to 30 in good health. In nucleotides, the CDR3 is TGTGCCAGCAGCCCCGGCACAGATACGCAGTATTTT. Translating gives CASSPGTDTQYF.